The clone carrying this TCR beta chain was seen at least ten times. Its antigen is currently unknown. The study profiled TCR beta VDJ and CDR3 using genomic DNA as template. TCRdb redid the calling of the reads with MiXCR, one entry per CDR3 protein. The data hold some 170,000 distinct CDR3 sequences, with less than 60% observed a single time. Looked up from germline, CDR1 is SGHDT and CDR2 is YYEEEE. V shed 4 bases and J shed 1 base, with 11 bases lying between them. This CDR3 region has 14 residues. The sample originates from a study of CD8+CD57+ T cells in acquired aplastic anemia. The overall study: DNA per sorted CD4+ or CD8+ sample ranged roughly 0.17 to 27.4 ug, averaging 3.2 ug. Study outcomes and limitations: Patients and controls shared 25 to 30 CD8+ CDR3 sequences, which appeared highly expressed in patients and within their immunodominant clones.

For sequencing, patients were chosen who had shown expansion of CD8+CD57+ cells by flow cytometry. Each patient had severe acquired aplastic anemia. When blood sampling took place, the patients had received no therapy. The TCR sequence derives from a human donor with aplastic anemia. The V gene is TRBV5-6, the J gene TRBJ2-5; D call uncertain. Input material: sorted CD4+, CD8+, or CD8+CD57+ T cells (not recorded which) from PBMCs. The CDR3 DNA follows: TGTGCCAGCAGCCCCCCTTCGGCCCAAGAGACCCAGTACTTC. Its translation is CASSPPSAQETQYF. The whole variable domain, filled in from reference TRBV5-6 and TRBJ2-5, reads DAGVTQSPTHLIKTRGQQVTLRCSPKSGHDTVSWYQQALGQGPQFIFQYYEEEERQRGNFPDRFSGHQFPNYSSELNVNALLLGDSALYLCASSPPSAQETQYFGPGTRLLVL.